The 5 T cell receptor beta chains listed next were all sequenced from one sample in a study of CD8 T cells in Susac syndrome. RNA amounts of about 0.5 to 1 ug underwent reverse transcription with random hexamers. In TCRdb, the immunoSEQ multiplex PCR reads were re-called with MiXCR into one record per CDR3 protein. The sample has around 130,000 distinct CDR3 sequences, 80% to 85% seen once. Sequencing was done on a sample of CD8+ T cells from PBMCs. The receptors originated from a human donor with multiple sclerosis.

The genes are TRBV6-5 and TRBJ2-7, with 14 bases aligning to TRBD2. Germline V gives CDR1 MNHEY, CDR2 SVGAGI. V lost 4 bases to trimming and J lost 11 bases; unmatched junction nucleotides: 4. The CDR3 length is 13 residues. The CDR3 protein is CASSSLGLAGEYV. Here the CDR3 DNA reads TGTGCCAGCAGTTCCCTGGGACTAGCGGGAGAGTACGTC.

This clonotype came up a few times. This rearrangement joins TRBV5-4 to TRBJ1-1, with a possible D match to TRBD1 (5 bases). Per the germline V gene, CDR1 is SGHNT and CDR2 is YYREEE (reference sequence). V lost 5 bases and J 2 bases, leaving 13 bases between the germline ends. The CDR3 length is 14 residues. CDR3 residues: CASSPGTDNTEAFF. Written as DNA, the CDR3 is TGTGCCAGCAGTCCCGGGACGGATAACACTGAAGCTTTCTTT.

This clonotype was found a few times. The rearrangement joins TRBV19 to TRBJ1-5; D remains ambiguous. The CDR3 is 12 residues long. Germline V lookup: CDR1 LNHDA, CDR2 SQIVND (reference sequence). Trimming shortened V by 5 bases and J by 3 bases, and 5 bases separated the two germline ends. CDR3 coding DNA: TGTGCCAGTAGTGGGTACAATCAGCCCCAGCATTTT. Translated, it gives CASSGYNQPQHF.

The J gene is TRBJ1-1, the V gene TRBV5-4; TRBD1 might be the D (5 bases). The CDR3 runs to 15 residues. The germline V gene encodes CDR1 SGHNT and CDR2 YYREEE (reference sequence). Trimming removed 1 base at V and 1 base at J, with 11 bases between. CDR3 protein: CASSLIGARNTEAFF. DNA of the CDR3: TGTGCCAGCAGCTTGATAGGGGCTCGGAACACTGAAGCTTTCTTT.

The rearrangement links TRBV7-8 to TRBJ2-1; 7 bases match TRBD1. The CDR3 is made up of 14 amino acids. Germline values: CDR1 SGHVS, CDR2 FQNEAQ. V dropped 4 bases and J dropped 5; count of bases not matched to a gene: 5. The CDR3 DNA follows: TGTGCCAGCAGCTGGATACAGGGGAACAATGAGCAGTTCTTC. This gives the protein CASSWIQGNNEQFF.